This TCR beta chain appears in the sequencing data of a study of neurological immune-mediated disorders. TCRdb processed the 5' RACE reads anew with MiXCR; each CDR3 protein has one entry. This table holds some 41,000 distinct CDR3 sequences, 2.5% found once. This clonotype was seen ten or more times. The CDR3 length is 13 residues. Trimming left V 1 base short and J 5 bases short, with 6 bases between. Germline assignment: CDR1 SGHKS and CDR2 YYEKEE (reference sequence). The origin of this receptor is a man younger than 40 with multiple sclerosis. The chain is built from TRBV5-5 and TRBJ2-2; the D is unclear. The sequenced material came from PBMCs. The CDR3 sequence: CASSLSATGELFF. DNA of the CDR3: TGTGCCAGCAGCTTGAGTGCTACCGGGGAGCTGTTTTTT.